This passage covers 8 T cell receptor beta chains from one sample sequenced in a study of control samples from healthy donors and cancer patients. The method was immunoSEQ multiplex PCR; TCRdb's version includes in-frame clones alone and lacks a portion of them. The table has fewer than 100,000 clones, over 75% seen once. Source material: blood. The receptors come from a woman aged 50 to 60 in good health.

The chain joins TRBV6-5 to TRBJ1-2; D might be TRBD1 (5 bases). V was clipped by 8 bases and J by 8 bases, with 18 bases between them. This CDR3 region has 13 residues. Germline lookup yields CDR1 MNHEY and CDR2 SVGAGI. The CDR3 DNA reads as TGTGCCAGCCACCGCCCGGGGCCGGACGGCTACACCTTC. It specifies CASHRPGPDGYTF.

CDR3 nucleotides: TGTGCCAGCAGCAAGGGGAATGAAAAACTGTTTTTT. Translated, it gives CASSKGNEKLFF. The chain combines TRBV21-1 with TRBJ1-4. TRBV21-1 is listed as a pseudogene. CDR3 length equals 12 residues.

The CDR3 nucleotides are TGTGCCAGCAGCCAAACTAGCGGGGACAATGAGCAGTTCTTC. It is translated as CASSQTSGDNEQFF. The chain recombines TRBV3-1 (or the pseudogene TRBV3-2) with TRBJ2-1; 10 bases fit TRBD2. Germline CDR1 reads LGHDT; CDR2 reads YNNKEL (reference sequence). The CDR3 length is 14 residues. The V segment lost 2 bases and the J segment 5 bases; nucleotides outside the gene matches: 0.

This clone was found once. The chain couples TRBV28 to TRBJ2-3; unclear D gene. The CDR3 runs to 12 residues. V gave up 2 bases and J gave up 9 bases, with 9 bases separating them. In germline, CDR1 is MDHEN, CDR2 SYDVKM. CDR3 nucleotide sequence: TGTGCCAGCAGTTTAAACCCCACAACGCAGTATTTT. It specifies CASSLNPTTQYF.

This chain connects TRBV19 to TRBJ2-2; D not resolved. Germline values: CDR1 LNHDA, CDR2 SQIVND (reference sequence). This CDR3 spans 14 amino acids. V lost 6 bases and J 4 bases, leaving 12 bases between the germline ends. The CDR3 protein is CASRTLDGTGELFF. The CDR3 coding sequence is TGTGCCAGTAGAACCCTGGATGGCACCGGGGAGCTGTTTTTT.

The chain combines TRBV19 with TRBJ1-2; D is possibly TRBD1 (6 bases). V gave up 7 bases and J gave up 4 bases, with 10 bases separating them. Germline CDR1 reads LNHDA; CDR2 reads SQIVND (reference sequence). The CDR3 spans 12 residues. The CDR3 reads CASKTGAYGYTF. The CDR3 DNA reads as TGTGCCAGTAAAACGGGGGCCTATGGCTACACCTTC.

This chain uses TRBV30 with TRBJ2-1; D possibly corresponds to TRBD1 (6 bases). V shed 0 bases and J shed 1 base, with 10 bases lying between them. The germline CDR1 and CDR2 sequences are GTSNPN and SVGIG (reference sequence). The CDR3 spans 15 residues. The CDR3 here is CAWSVDRPSYNEQFF. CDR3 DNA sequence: TGTGCCTGGAGTGTAGACAGGCCATCCTACAATGAGCAGTTCTTC.

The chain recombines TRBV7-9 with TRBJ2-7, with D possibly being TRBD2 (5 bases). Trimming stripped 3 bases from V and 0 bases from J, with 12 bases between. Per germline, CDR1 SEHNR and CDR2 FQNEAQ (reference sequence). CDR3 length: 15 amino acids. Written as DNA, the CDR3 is TGTGCCAGCAGCTTGGTGGAGGAGCTCTCCTACGAGCAGTACTTC. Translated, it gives CASSLVEELSYEQYF. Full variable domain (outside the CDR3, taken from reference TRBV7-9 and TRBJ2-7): DTGVSQNPRHKITKRGQNVTFRCDPISEHNRLYWYRQTLGQGPEFLTYFQNEAQLEKSRLLSDRFSAERPKGSFSTLEIQRTEQGDSAMYLCASSLVEELSYEQYFGPGTRLTVT.